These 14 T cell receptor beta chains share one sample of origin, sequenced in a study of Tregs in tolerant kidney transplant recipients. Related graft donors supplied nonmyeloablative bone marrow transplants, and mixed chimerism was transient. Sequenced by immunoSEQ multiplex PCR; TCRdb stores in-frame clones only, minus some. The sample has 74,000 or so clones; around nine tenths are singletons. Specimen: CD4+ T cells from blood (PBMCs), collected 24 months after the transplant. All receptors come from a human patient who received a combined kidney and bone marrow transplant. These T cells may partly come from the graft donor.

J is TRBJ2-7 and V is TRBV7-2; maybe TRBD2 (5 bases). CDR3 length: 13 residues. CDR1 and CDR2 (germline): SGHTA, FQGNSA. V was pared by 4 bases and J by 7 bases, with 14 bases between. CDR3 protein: CASSSIPPGEQYF. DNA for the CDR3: TGTGCCAGCAGCTCGATCCCACCGGGGGAGCAGTACTTC.

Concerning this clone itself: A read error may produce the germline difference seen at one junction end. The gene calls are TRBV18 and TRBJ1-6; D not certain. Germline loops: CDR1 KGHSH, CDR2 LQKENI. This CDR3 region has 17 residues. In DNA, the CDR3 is TGTGCCAGCTCACCAGACCGCAGTAGCTCCTATAATTCCCCCCTCCACTTT. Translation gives CASSPDRSSSYNSPLHF.

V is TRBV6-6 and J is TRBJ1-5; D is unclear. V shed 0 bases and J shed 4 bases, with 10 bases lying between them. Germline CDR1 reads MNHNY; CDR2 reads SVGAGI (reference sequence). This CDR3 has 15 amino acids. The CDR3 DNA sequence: TGTGCCAGCAGTTACTCGAGCCCCTGGAATCAGCCCCAGCATTTT. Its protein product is CASSYSSPWNQPQHF.

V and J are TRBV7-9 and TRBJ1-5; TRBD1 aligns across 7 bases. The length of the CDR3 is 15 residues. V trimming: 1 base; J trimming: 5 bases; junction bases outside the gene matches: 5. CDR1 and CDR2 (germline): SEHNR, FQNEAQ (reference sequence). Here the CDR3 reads CASSLGRTGDQPQHF. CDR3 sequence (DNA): TGTGCCAGCAGCTTAGGTCGAACAGGGGATCAGCCCCAGCATTTT.

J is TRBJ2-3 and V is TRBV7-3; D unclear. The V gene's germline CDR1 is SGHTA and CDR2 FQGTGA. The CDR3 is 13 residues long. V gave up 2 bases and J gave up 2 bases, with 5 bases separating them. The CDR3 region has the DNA TGTGCCAGCAGCTTATCCTACACAGATACGCAGTATTTT. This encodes CASSLSYTDTQYF.

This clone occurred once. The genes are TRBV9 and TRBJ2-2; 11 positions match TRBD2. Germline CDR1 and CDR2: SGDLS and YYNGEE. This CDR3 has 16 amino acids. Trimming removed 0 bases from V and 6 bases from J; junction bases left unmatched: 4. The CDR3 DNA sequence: TGTGCCAGCAGCGTAGCTACTAGCGGGAGCCCCGGGGAGCTGTTTTTT. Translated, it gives CASSVATSGSPGELFF.

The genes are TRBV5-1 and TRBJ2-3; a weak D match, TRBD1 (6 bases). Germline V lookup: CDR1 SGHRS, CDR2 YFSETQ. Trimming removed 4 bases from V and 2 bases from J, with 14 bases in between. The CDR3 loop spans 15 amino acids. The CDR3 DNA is TGCGCCAGCAGCCTATTGGACAGCTCCACAGATACGCAGTATTTT. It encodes CASSLLDSSTDTQYF.

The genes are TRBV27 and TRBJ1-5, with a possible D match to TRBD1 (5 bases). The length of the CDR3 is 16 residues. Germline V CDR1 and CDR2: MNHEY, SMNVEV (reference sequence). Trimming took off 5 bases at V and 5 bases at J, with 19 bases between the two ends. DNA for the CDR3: TGTGCCAGCAGTGCAATCGGGCGAGGGACTCATCAGCCCCAGCATTTT. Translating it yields CASSAIGRGTHQPQHF.

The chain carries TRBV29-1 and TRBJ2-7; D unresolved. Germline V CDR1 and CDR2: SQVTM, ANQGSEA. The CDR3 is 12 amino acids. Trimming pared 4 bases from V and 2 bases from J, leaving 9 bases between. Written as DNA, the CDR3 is TGCAGCGTTGGTAGCCTACCCTACGAGCAGTACTTC. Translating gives CSVGSLPYEQYF.

CDR3 sequence (DNA): TGTGCCTGGAGCAAGAGCGGGAGGGCCAGAGATACGCAGTATTTT. Translation gives CAWSKSGRARDTQYF. The chain uses TRBV30 and TRBJ2-3, with 10 bases that match TRBD2. V lost 3 bases and J lost 5; bases outside the gene matches: 8. CDR3 length equals 15 residues. Germline CDR1 and CDR2: GTSNPN and SVGIG (reference sequence).

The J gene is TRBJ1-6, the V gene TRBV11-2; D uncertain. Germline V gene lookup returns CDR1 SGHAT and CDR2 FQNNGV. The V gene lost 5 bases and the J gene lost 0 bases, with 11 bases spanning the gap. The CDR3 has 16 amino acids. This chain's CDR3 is CASSPPGFSYNSPLHF. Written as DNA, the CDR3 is TGTGCCAGCAGCCCCCCAGGTTTCTCCTATAATTCACCCCTCCACTTT.

CDR3 amino acids: CASSTLRGSSYNEQFF. The CDR3 nucleotides read TGTGCCAGCAGCACCCTCAGGGGAAGCTCCTACAATGAGCAGTTCTTC. The V gene is TRBV11-2, the J gene TRBJ2-1; a possible D gene is TRBD1 (6 bases). The CDR3 is made up of 16 amino acids. With 5 bases removed from V and 0 bases from J, the gap between germline ends came to 14 bases. Germline V gene lookup returns CDR1 SGHAT and CDR2 FQNNGV.

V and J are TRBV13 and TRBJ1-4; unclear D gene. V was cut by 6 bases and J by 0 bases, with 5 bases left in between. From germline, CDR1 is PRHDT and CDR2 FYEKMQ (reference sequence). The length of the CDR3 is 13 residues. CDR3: CASSATTNEKLFF. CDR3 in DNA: TGTGCCAGCAGTGCTACAACTAATGAAAAACTGTTTTTT.

CDR3: CASSEMAGAVNQPQHF. The CDR3 DNA is TGTGCCAGCAGTGAGATGGCGGGTGCGGTCAATCAGCCCCAGCATTTT. The J gene is TRBJ1-5, the V gene TRBV2; D ambiguous. Trimming took 3 bases from V and 3 from J, leaving 15 bases between them. The CDR3 loop spans 16 amino acids. The germline CDR1 and CDR2 sequences are SNHLY and FYNNEI.